Sequencing of this T cell receptor beta chain was carried out in a study of T cell changes during pregnancy in multiple sclerosis. Here immunoSEQ multiplex PCR was the method, and the copy in TCRdb shows in-frame clones only, minus some. The table shows under 75,000 clones, with nearly 95% occurring only once. In this sample, this clone turned up a few times. Material: CD4+ T cells from peripheral blood mononuclear cells, obtained after pregnancy. This receptor was taken from a female donor with multiple sclerosis, enrolled in a pregnancy study.

The chain's CDR3 is CASSFFGNTEAFF. The CDR3 nucleotides read TGTGCCAGCAGCTTTTTCGGGAACACTGAAGCTTTCTTT. V usage is TRBV5-6 and J usage is TRBJ1-1, with D unresolved. The V end lost 2 bases, the J end lost 1 base, and 6 bases lay between the germline ends. Germline CDR1 SGHDT, CDR2 YYEEEE. The CDR3 extends over 13 amino acids.